Shown below are 23 T cell receptor beta chains from a single sample sequenced in a study of regulatory T cells in long-lasting Graves disease. Assembly of TCR beta libraries relied on iRepertoire HTBI primers together with Arm-PCR of CDR3 regions. Using its own MiXCR run on the multiplex PCR reads, TCRdb lists one record per CDR3 protein. The sample shows around 470,000 distinct CDR3 sequences, 12% to 15% of them seen only once. The time point is: newly diagnosed GD, antithyroid drugs for less than 3 months. From RNA extracted from PBMCs, the TCR library was made. The same specimen was also included in a second study, on T cells in Graves' hyperthyroidism and ophthalmopathy.

The sample consisted of peripheral blood mononuclear cells (PBMCs), taken at new diagnosis, from a patient treated with antithyroid drugs. All receptors come from a woman in her fifties or sixties with Graves disease.

The chain employs TRBV5-1 and TRBJ2-1; D call uncertain. V was trimmed by 3 bases and J by 3 bases, leaving 10 bases between them. CDR1 and CDR2 (germline): SGHRS, YFSETQ. CDR3 length: 14 amino acids. CDR3 in DNA: TGCGCCAGCAGCTCCGCAACTCACTACAATGAGCAGTTCTTC. It translates to CASSSATHYNEQFF.

The chain combines TRBV14 with TRBJ2-7, with 7 bases identical to TRBD1. Losses at the gene ends were 0 bases for V and 0 bases for J; bases not matched to a gene: 5. This CDR3 has 16 residues. Per germline, CDR1 SGHDN and CDR2 FVKESK. The chain's CDR3 is CASSQEPTGSSYEQYF. The CDR3 DNA reads as TGTGCCAGCAGCCAAGAGCCGACAGGGAGCTCCTACGAGCAGTACTTC.

Note on this clonotype: Since a much larger clone is just one base distant, this may be a read error. The conserved final phenylalanine or tryptophan is absent from the CDR3, which likely points to a read error. The chain is built from TRBV12-3 or TRBV12-4 and TRBJ1-5; 8 bases fit TRBD1. Trimming removed 3 bases from V and 1 base from J; junction bases left unmatched: 8. The CDR3 sequence is 17 residues long. The CDR3 sequence is CASSFGQGWGSNQPQHL. The CDR3 DNA reads as TGTGCCAGCAGTTTCGGACAGGGATGGGGGAGCAATCAGCCCCAGCATCTT.

This clonotype was observed many times. The gene calls are TRBV7-9 and TRBJ1-1; possible D gene TRBD1, 6 bases. Trimming removed 5 bases at V and 0 bases at J, with 13 bases between. This CDR3 spans 15 amino acids. Germline assignment: CDR1 SEHNR and CDR2 FQNEAQ (reference sequence). CDR3 nucleotide sequence: TGTGCCAGCAGCATCTCACAGGGTATGAACACTGAAGCTTTCTTT. As protein: CASSISQGMNTEAFF.

This clonotype appeared many times. The chain is built from TRBV28 and TRBJ2-1, with TRBD1 matching 8 bases. Germline assignment: CDR1 MDHEN and CDR2 SYDVKM. The CDR3 totals 16 residues. V gave up 3 bases and J gave up 5 bases; unmatched junction bases: 9. CDR3 residues: CASSFTRDRINNEQFF. The CDR3 DNA follows: TGTGCCAGCAGTTTCACCCGGGACAGGATTAACAATGAGCAGTTCTTC.

Points on this clonotype: A read error may explain this, as a much larger clone is one base away. V gene TRBV6-4 combines with J gene TRBJ1-4; D call uncertain. The CDR3 loop spans 16 amino acids. V lost 5 bases and J 6 bases, leaving 19 bases between the germline ends. Germline V gene sequence: CDR1 MRHNA, CDR2 SNTAGT. In nucleotides, the CDR3 is TGTGCCAGCAGTTACCGTTTGATAGGGATTGATGAAAAACTGTTTTTT. This sequence encodes CASSYRLIGIDEKLFF.

This clonotype was picked up a small number of times. CDR3 coding DNA: TGCGCCAGCAGCTTGGAGGGGGCGGGGAGAGGCGCAGATACGCAGTATTTT. It is translated as CASSLEGAGRGADTQYF. The rearrangement joins TRBV5-1 to TRBJ2-3, with D possibly being TRBD1 (7 bases). The germline V gene encodes CDR1 SGHRS and CDR2 YFSETQ. CDR3 length equals 17 residues. Trimming pared 0 bases from V and 4 bases from J, leaving 18 bases between.

This clonotype has ten or more counts. The rearrangement links TRBV7-9 to TRBJ2-5, with TRBD1 identical over 8 bases. Germline V gene lookup returns CDR1 SEHNR and CDR2 FQNEAQ (reference sequence). The CDR3 extends over 15 amino acids. Trimming removed 0 bases from V and 1 base from J; junction bases left unmatched: 1. This CDR3 is CASSLAGQGQETQYF. The CDR3 coding sequence is TGTGCCAGCAGCTTAGCTGGACAGGGCCAAGAGACCCAGTACTTC.

This clonotype was detected ten times or more. V is TRBV20-1 and J is TRBJ2-7; tentatively, D is TRBD2 (6 bases). The V gene lost 3 bases and the J gene lost 3 bases, with 12 bases spanning the gap. The CDR3 contains 13 residues. The germline gives CDR1 DFQATT, CDR2 SNEGSKA (reference sequence). CDR3 DNA: TGCAGTGCTAGTGCGGGACCGTACTACGAGCAGTACTTC. This codes for CSASAGPYYEQYF.

This clonotype was observed many times. This sequence joins TRBV7-2 and TRBJ1-4; no clear D gene. V was clipped by 3 bases and J by 0 bases, with 5 bases between them. This CDR3 has 14 residues. From germline, CDR1 is SGHTA and CDR2 FQGNSA. This chain's CDR3 is CASSLRATNEKLFF. The CDR3 DNA reads TGTGCCAGCAGCTTGAGGGCAACTAATGAAAAACTGTTTTTT.

This clonotype has just a few counts. This sequence joins TRBV24-1 and TRBJ2-1; TRBD2 agrees at 8 bases. The CDR3 runs to 16 residues. Germline CDR1 reads KGHDR; CDR2 reads SFDVKD. V was clipped by 1 base and J by 6 bases; unmatched bases: 7. The DNA for the CDR3 is TGTGCCACCAGTGATTTTACTAGCGGAGGGGGCAATGAGCAGTTCTTC. It encodes CATSDFTSGGGNEQFF.

The table lists this clonotype with many counts. As DNA, the CDR3 is TGTGCCAGCAGCGTAGTCTCGGGAGCAGATACGCAGTATTTT. Translated: CASSVVSGADTQYF. The chain carries TRBV9 and TRBJ2-3; the D gene is possibly TRBD2 (6 bases). Germline values: CDR1 SGDLS, CDR2 YYNGEE. V lost 0 bases, J lost 4 bases, and 9 bases lay in between. The CDR3 is 14 amino acids.

This clonotype turned up a few times. The CDR3 end shows no conserved phenylalanine or tryptophan, and so a read error is likely. This chain joins TRBV7-9 and TRBJ2-5, with a tentative D call TRBD2 (5 bases). CDR1 is SEHNR and CDR2 is FQNEAQ in the germline V gene (reference sequence). CDR3 size: 14 residues. V shed 5 bases and J shed 5 bases, with 15 bases lying between them. CDR3 in DNA: TGTGCCAGCAGCCCTCCTAGGAGGCGGGAGACCCAGTACCTC. The encoded protein is CASSPPRRRETQYL.

This clonotype was detected many times. This sequence joins TRBV27 and TRBJ2-3; D is undetermined. Trimming cost V 5 bases and J 4 bases, with 7 bases left between them. CDR1 MNHEY and CDR2 SMNVEV come from the germline V gene (reference sequence). This CDR3 has 12 residues. The CDR3 here is CASSRTADTQYF. CDR3 sequence (DNA): TGTGCCAGCAGTCGGACGGCAGATACGCAGTATTTT.

This chain uses TRBV6-4 with TRBJ2-1; 12 nucleotides match TRBD2. Germline loops: CDR1 MRHNA, CDR2 SNTAGT. This CDR3 has 15 amino acids. V lost 4 bases, J lost 7 bases, and 5 bases stayed unmatched. The CDR3 loop is CASSALAGGQNEQFF. In DNA, the CDR3 is TGTGCCAGCAGTGCCCTAGCGGGAGGGCAAAATGAGCAGTTCTTC.

This clonotype was seen at least ten times. The chain combines TRBV11-2 with TRBJ2-3, with D possibly TRBD2 on 6 matching bases. The length of the CDR3 is 17 residues. V shed 1 base and J shed 3 bases, with 17 bases lying between them. Germline lookup yields CDR1 SGHAT and CDR2 FQNNGV. CDR3 in DNA: TGTGCCAGCAGCTTAGGATACTCGGAGGGGTTTACAGATACGCAGTATTTT. The encoded protein is CASSLGYSEGFTDTQYF.

This clonotype occurred many times. The chain employs TRBV27 and TRBJ1-2; D not certain. The V end lost 5 bases, the J end lost 4 bases, and 11 bases lay between the germline ends. Germline V CDR1 and CDR2: MNHEY, SMNVEV (reference sequence). The CDR3 has 13 residues. The CDR3 nucleotides read TGTGCCAGCAGTCCCTCCGGGATCTATGGCTACACCTTC. Amino acid sequence: CASSPSGIYGYTF.

This clonotype was recorded at least ten times. V gene TRBV28 combines with J gene TRBJ2-2; 9 bases are a match to TRBD2. Per germline, CDR1 MDHEN and CDR2 SYDVKM. V dropped 6 bases and J dropped 2; count of bases not matched to a gene: 7. This CDR3 region has 16 residues. The CDR3 DNA sequence: TGTGCCAGCAGCTCCCCAGGGACTAGCAACACCGGGGAGCTGTTTTTT. Its translation: CASSSPGTSNTGELFF.

This clonotype was detected a few times. V and J are TRBV7-9 and TRBJ2-1; no firm D call. Germline V CDR1 and CDR2: SEHNR, FQNEAQ (reference sequence). The CDR3 extends over 15 amino acids. Trimming shortened V by 2 bases and J by 4 bases, and 12 bases separated the two germline ends. CDR3 bases: TGTGCCAGCAGCTTACAAGGGTTAGAATACAATGAGCAGTTCTTC. This encodes CASSLQGLEYNEQFF.

This clonotype was seen only a few times. J is TRBJ2-3 and V is TRBV4-1, with D possibly being TRBD2 (5 bases). Germline values: CDR1 MGHRA, CDR2 YSYEKL. The CDR3 consists of 18 residues. Trimming left V 1 base short and J 0 bases short, with 17 bases between. The CDR3 spells CASSQVEGLAASTDTQYF. The CDR3 bases are TGCGCCAGCAGCCAAGTCGAGGGCCTTGCCGCTAGCACAGATACGCAGTATTTT.

This chain connects TRBV10-3 to TRBJ2-1; 7 bases match TRBD2. Germline CDR1 reads ENHRY; CDR2 reads SYGVKD. This CDR3 region has 16 residues. Trimming removed 3 bases from V and 8 bases from J; junction bases left unmatched: 13. The CDR3 DNA sequence: TGTGCCATCAGTGATGGAGCGGGATTGCTTAATTATGAGCAGTTCTTC. Translated: CAISDGAGLLNYEQFF.

This clonotype has at least ten counts. This sequence joins TRBV5-1 and TRBJ1-2, with 8 bases that match TRBD1. V lost 4 bases, J lost 6 bases, and 5 bases stayed unmatched. Germline CDR1 is SGHRS and CDR2 is YFSETQ. The CDR3 has 13 amino acids. Here the CDR3 DNA reads TGCGCCAGCAGCAGGACAGGGTCGGATGGCTACACCTTC. It is translated as CASSRTGSDGYTF.

Regarding this clonotype: A clone one base away is much larger, so this may be a read error. This chain uses TRBV2 with TRBJ2-1, with 9 positions matching TRBD1. The V gene's germline CDR1 is SNHLY and CDR2 FYNNEI. The CDR3 has 14 residues. CDR3: CASLTGGDYNGQFF. CDR3 in DNA: TGTGCCAGTCTCACAGGGGGCGACTACAATGGGCAGTTCTTC. The complete variable domain, with remaining parts taken from reference TRBV2 and TRBJ2-1, reads EPEVTQTPSHQVTQMGQEVILRCVPISNHLYFYWYRQILGQKVEFLVSFYNNEISEKSEIFDDQFSVERPDGSNFTLKIRSTKLEDSAMYFCASLTGGDYNGQFFGPGTRLTVL.